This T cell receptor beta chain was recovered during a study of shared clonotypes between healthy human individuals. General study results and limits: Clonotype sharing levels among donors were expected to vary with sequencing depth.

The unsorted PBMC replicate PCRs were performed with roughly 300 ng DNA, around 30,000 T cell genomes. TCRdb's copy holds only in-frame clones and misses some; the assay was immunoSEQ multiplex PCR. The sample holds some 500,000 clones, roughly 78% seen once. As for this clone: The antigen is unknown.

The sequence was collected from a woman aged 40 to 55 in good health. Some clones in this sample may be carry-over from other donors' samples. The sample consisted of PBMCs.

The CDR3: CAIGTAGRIQETQYF. The DNA of the CDR3 is TGTGCCATCGGGACGGCTGGTCGGATCCAAGAGACCCAGTACTTC. The chain couples TRBV10-3 to TRBJ2-5; D is tentatively TRBD1 or TRBD2 (5 bases each). Germline loops: CDR1 ENHRY, CDR2 SYGVKD. The V end lost 8 bases, the J end lost 1 base, and 17 bases lay between the germline ends. The CDR3 consists of 15 residues.